Below, 27 T cell receptor beta chains from the same sample are listed, as sequenced in a study of blood T cell repertoires in COVID-19. Clones were read by immunoSEQ multiplex PCR, and TCRdb kept only the in-frame ones, dropping some. The table has roughly 70,000 clones, about nine tenths seen once. The sequencing sample was made of peripheral blood. These receptors were collected from a man aged 45-65 years with active COVID-19.

This chain joins TRBV7-2 and TRBJ2-1; D may be TRBD2 (7 bases). This CDR3 has 12 amino acids. CDR1 and CDR2 from the germline V gene are SGHTA and FQGNSA. V gave up 2 bases and J gave up 14 bases, with 13 bases separating them. CDR3 region: CASSLRGGGKFF. The CDR3 nucleotides are TGTGCCAGCAGCTTACGAGGGGGGGGAAAGTTCTTC.

This sequence joins TRBV6-2 or TRBV6-3 and TRBJ2-1; 11 nucleotides align to TRBD2. This CDR3 spans 16 amino acids. Germline V CDR1 and CDR2: MNHEY, SVGEGT. J gave up 8 bases and V 6 bases, and 12 bases lay outside the gene matches. This chain's CDR3 is CASSAPSGRFGDEQFF. The CDR3 DNA follows: TGTGCCAGCAGCGCCCCTAGCGGGAGGTTTGGCGATGAGCAGTTCTTC.

This rearrangement joins TRBV30 to TRBJ2-1, with TRBD2 matching 10 bases. The trim removed 8 bases at V and 9 bases at J, leaving 7 bases unmatched. This CDR3 has 12 amino acids. CDR1 and CDR2 from the germline V gene are GTSNPN and SVGIG (reference sequence). The CDR3, as DNA: TGTGCCCTAGCGGGAGTTGAGGGTGAGCAGTTCTTC. It is translated as CALAGVEGEQFF. The variable domain in full, with the rest retrieved from reference TRBV30 and TRBJ2-1, is SQTIHQWPATLVQPVGSPLSLECTVEGTSNPNLYWYRQAAGRGLQLLFYSVGIGQISSEVPQNLSASRPQDRQFILSSKKLLLSDSGFYLCALAGVEGEQFFGPGTRLTVL.

The chain carries TRBV6-5 and TRBJ2-5, with 10 bases lining up with TRBD1. The germline V gene encodes CDR1 MNHEY and CDR2 SVGAGI. V lost 8 bases, J lost 5 bases, and 11 bases stayed unmatched. The CDR3 sequence is 15 residues long. The CDR3 nucleotides read TGTGCCAGCGGGTTCGAGGGACAGGGGTGGGAGACCCAGTACTTC. This translates into CASGFEGQGWETQYF.

CDR3 nucleotide sequence: TGTGCCAGCAGCAAAGCGGGAGGGATCTCTGGAAACACCATATATTTT. It specifies CASSKAGGISGNTIYF. The chain employs TRBV21-1 and TRBJ1-3. TRBV21-1 is classified as a pseudogene. The CDR3 spans 16 residues.

This sequence joins TRBV6-2 or TRBV6-3 and TRBJ2-1; 10 bases are shared with TRBD2. The V gene end was trimmed by 0 bases and the J gene end by 7 bases; junction bases not matched to a gene: 12. The CDR3 covers 18 residues. The germline gives CDR1 MNHEY, CDR2 SVGEGT. The CDR3 sequence: CASSYSASGSLRGNEQFF. The CDR3 DNA is TGTGCCAGCAGTTACTCAGCTAGCGGGAGTCTAAGAGGTAATGAGCAGTTCTTC.

The rearrangement joins TRBV28 to TRBJ1-2, with TRBD1 as a possible D gene (6 bases). V lost 6 bases and J lost 6, with 20 bases in between. Germline V CDR1 and CDR2: MDHEN, SYDVKM. CDR3 length: 15 residues. CDR3 DNA: TGTGCCAGCAGCCCTACAGGGTTAGTGATAGATGGCTACACCTTC. Its translation is CASSPTGLVIDGYTF.

The V call is TRBV10-3, the J call TRBJ2-1; D is possibly TRBD1 (6 bases). The CDR3 consists of 15 residues. From germline, CDR1 is ENHRY and CDR2 SYGVKD. With 6 bases removed from V and 6 bases from J, the gap between germline ends came to 18 bases. The CDR3 loop reads CAISDSSGGRNEQFF. Written as DNA, the CDR3 is TGTGCCATCAGCGATAGTAGTGGGGGCCGCAATGAGCAGTTCTTC.

The rearrangement links TRBV6-5 to TRBJ2-1, with a weak D call TRBD2 (6 bases). The V gene's germline CDR1 is MNHEY and CDR2 SVGAGI. This CDR3 comprises 15 residues. Trimming stripped 2 bases from V and 5 bases from J, with 13 bases between. The CDR3 DNA reads as TGTGCCAGCAGTTACGGACTAAAAGGAAACAATGAGCAGTTCTTC. Amino acid sequence: CASSYGLKGNNEQFF.

The chain uses TRBV5-5 and TRBJ1-1, with 7 bases matching TRBD1. V shed 4 bases and J 4 bases; nucleotides not matched to a gene: 4. CDR1 and CDR2 (germline): SGHKS, YYEKEE (reference sequence). The CDR3 totals 13 residues. CDR3 in amino acids: CASSPWTGTEAFF. The CDR3 nucleotides read TGTGCCAGCAGCCCATGGACAGGCACTGAAGCTTTCTTT.

This chain uses TRBV5-8 with TRBJ1-6; D is unclear. The V gene lost 3 bases and the J gene lost 9 bases, with 16 bases spanning the gap. Germline V gives CDR1 SGHTS, CDR2 YDEGEE. The CDR3 is 15 residues long. The CDR3: CASSSWEVSSSPLHF. DNA of the CDR3: TGTGCCAGCAGCTCCTGGGAGGTGTCGAGTTCACCCCTCCACTTT.

This clone was seen only once. This chain joins TRBV9 and TRBJ1-1, with TRBD1 matching over 8 bases. Germline assignment: CDR1 SGDLS and CDR2 YYNGEE. After removal of 0 bases from V and 2 bases from J, the junction contained 3 bases not matched to a gene. The CDR3 covers 15 residues. CDR3 DNA: TGTGCCAGCAGCGTAGGACAGGGGAGCAACACTGAAGCTTTCTTT. Encoded protein: CASSVGQGSNTEAFF.

The chain has TRBV5-1 and TRBJ2-7; 15 nucleotides line up with TRBD2. The CDR3 length is 20 residues. Trimming cost V 3 bases and J 6 bases; bases outside gene matches: 19. Germline values: CDR1 SGHRS, CDR2 YFSETQ. Here the CDR3 DNA reads TGCGCCAGCAGCTCACGGGACCCCCAAGGGACTAGCGGGAGGATCTTCGAGCAGTACTTC. Amino acid sequence: CASSSRDPQGTSGRIFEQYF.

This clone has just a few counts. The CDR3 here is CASSLGGSGNQPQHF. For the CDR3, the DNA is TGTGCCAGCAGCTTAGGGGGATCGGGGAATCAGCCCCAGCATTTT. This sequence joins TRBV5-4 and TRBJ1-5; the D gene is possibly TRBD1 (6 bases). Germline CDR1 SGHNT, CDR2 YYREEE (reference sequence). Between the trimmed V and J ends, which lost 2 bases and 4 bases, there was a span of 13 bases. The CDR3 sequence is 15 residues long. The full variable domain, its missing parts supplied by reference TRBV5-4 and TRBJ1-5, is ETGVTQSPTHLIKTRGQQVTLRCSSQSGHNTVSWYQQALGQGPQFIFQYYREEENGRGNFPPRFSGLQFPNYSSELNVNALELDDSALYLCASSLGGSGNQPQHFGDGTRLSIL.

The rearrangement uses TRBV5-1 and TRBJ2-7; possibly TRBD1 for D (5 bases). This CDR3 is 15 amino acids long. Germline V gene sequence: CDR1 SGHRS, CDR2 YFSETQ. Trimming stripped 0 bases from V and 2 bases from J, with 12 bases between. The CDR3 DNA reads TGCGCCAGCAGCTTGGCCGTAGACAGCCCCTACGAGCAGTACTTC. Translating it yields CASSLAVDSPYEQYF. Complete variable domain (other parts from reference TRBV5-1 and TRBJ2-7): KAGVTQTPRYLIKTRGQQVTLSCSPISGHRSVSWYQQTPGQGLQFLFEYFSETQRNKGNFPGRFSGRQFSNSRSEMNVSTLELGDSALYLCASSLAVDSPYEQYFGPGTRLTVT.

The rearrangement uses TRBV29-1 and TRBJ1-2; 10 bases line up with TRBD1. Germline V gene lookup returns CDR1 SQVTM and CDR2 ANQGSEA. The CDR3 spans 13 residues. V gave up 7 bases and J gave up 5 bases; unmatched junction bases: 7. The CDR3 here is CSAGEGQGYGYTF. Written as DNA, the CDR3 is TGCAGCGCGGGGGAGGGACAGGGGTATGGCTACACCTTC. Full variable domain (remainder filled in from reference TRBV29-1 and TRBJ1-2): SAVISQKPSRDICQRGTSLTIQCQVDSQVTMMFWYRQQPGQSLTLIATANQGSEATYESGFVIDKFPISRPNLTFSTLTVSNMSPEDSSIYLCSAGEGQGYGYTFGSGTRLTVV.

This clone appeared a few times. This rearrangement joins TRBV5-1 to TRBJ1-4; TRBD1 aligns across 7 bases. Germline values: CDR1 SGHRS, CDR2 YFSETQ. The junction had 3 bases not matched to a gene; V was cut back by 4 bases and J by 0 bases. The CDR3 runs to 15 residues. The CDR3 sequence is CASSGTVATNEKLFF. CDR3 nucleotides: TGCGCCAGCAGCGGGACAGTTGCAACTAATGAAAAACTGTTTTTT.

The gene calls are TRBV4-1 and TRBJ2-7; 7 bases agree with TRBD2. Looked up from germline, CDR1 is MGHRA and CDR2 is YSYEKL. Germline trimming cut 0 bases from V and 1 base from J; bases unmatched to any gene: 6. The CDR3 loop spans 16 amino acids. The CDR3 region is CASSQEPASGSYEQYF. DNA for the CDR3: TGCGCCAGCAGCCAAGAGCCGGCTAGCGGATCCTACGAGCAGTACTTC.

This sequence joins TRBV5-4 and TRBJ2-3; TRBD1 matches 10 bases. The CDR3 runs 15 residues. The V and J ends lost 4 bases and 3 bases, in that order; junction bases with no gene match: 5. Germline CDR1 SGHNT, CDR2 YYREEE (reference sequence). The CDR3 loop reads CASSQGTGATDTQYF. The CDR3 DNA is TGTGCCAGCAGCCAGGGGACAGGGGCGACAGATACGCAGTATTTT.

This chain links TRBV7-9 with TRBJ2-1; 7 bases map to TRBD1. V lost 4 bases, J lost 5 bases, and 5 bases stayed unmatched. CDR1 SEHNR and CDR2 FQNEAQ come from the germline V gene (reference sequence). The CDR3 loop spans 14 amino acids. Here the CDR3 reads CASSSTGLNNEQFF. In DNA form, the CDR3 reads TGTGCCAGCAGCTCGACAGGGTTAAACAATGAGCAGTTCTTC.

The V and J genes are TRBV6-6 and TRBJ1-1; weak D call: TRBD1 (6 bases). This CDR3 comprises 15 residues. The V gene's germline CDR1 is MNHNY and CDR2 SVGAGI (reference sequence). The V end lost 7 bases, the J end lost 3 bases, and 18 bases lay between the germline ends. The CDR3 loop is CASNAGSGVDTEAFF. Here the CDR3 DNA reads TGTGCCAGCAATGCCGGCTCAGGGGTTGACACTGAAGCTTTCTTT.

The J gene is TRBJ1-5, the V gene TRBV6-5; the match to TRBD1 covers 8 bases. V shed 8 bases, J shed 1 base, and the junction held 7 bases outside the gene matches. The CDR3 extends over 15 amino acids. Germline CDR1 MNHEY, CDR2 SVGAGI. The CDR3: CASPLDRASNQPQHF. CDR3 coding DNA: TGTGCCAGCCCTTTGGACAGGGCGAGCAATCAGCCCCAGCATTTT.

J is TRBJ2-7 and V is TRBV2, with a tentative D call TRBD2 (6 bases). The CDR3 contains 12 residues. V dropped 6 bases and J dropped 0 bases, with 6 bases sitting between them. The germline V gene has CDR1 SNHLY and CDR2 FYNNEI. CDR3 in DNA: TGTGCCAGCAGGGGGGGCTCCTACGAGCAGTACTTC. Its protein product is CASRGGSYEQYF.

This clone was seen a single time. One end of the junction does not line up with germline, which may come from a read error. V gene TRBV5-8 combines with J gene TRBJ2-3; 8 nucleotides match TRBD2. CDR1 SGHTS and CDR2 YDEGEE come from the germline V gene. CDR3 length: 14 residues. Here the CDR3 reads CASSLGPAERECDF. CDR3 nucleotides: TGTGCCAGCAGCTTGGGGCCGGCCGAGCGGGAGTGCGATTTT. Combining the CDR3 with reference TRBV5-8 and TRBJ2-3 gives the whole variable domain EAGVTQSPTHLIKTRGQQATLRCSPISGHTSVYWYQQALGLGLQFLLWYDEGEERNRGNFPPRFSGRQFPNYSSELNVNALELEDSALYLCASSLGPAERECDFGPGTRLTVL.

This clone was picked up a small number of times. V and J are TRBV29-1 and TRBJ1-2; TRBD1 aligns across 7 bases. Germline V gene sequence: CDR1 SQVTM, CDR2 ANQGSEA. J was trimmed by 4 bases and V by 4 bases; bases with no gene match: 3. The CDR3 consists of 12 residues. The chain's CDR3 is CSVGGQSYGYTF. CDR3 sequence (DNA): TGCAGCGTTGGGGGACAGAGCTATGGCTACACCTTC.

This rearrangement joins TRBV4-2 to TRBJ1-5; 8 bases agree with TRBD1. J was trimmed by 1 base and V by 2 bases; bases with no gene match: 4. This CDR3 contains 16 residues. Germline V lookup: CDR1 LGHNA, CDR2 YNFKEQ. The CDR3 sequence is CASSQSDRVSNQPQHF. The CDR3 DNA sequence: TGTGCCAGCAGCCAATCGGACAGGGTAAGCAATCAGCCCCAGCATTTT.

The chain couples TRBV20-1 to TRBJ1-2, with a weak D call TRBD1 (5 bases). The germline V and J ends were trimmed by 1 base and 7 bases, with 7 bases remaining between them. CDR1 and CDR2 from the germline V gene are DFQATT and SNEGSKA (reference sequence). This CDR3 contains 11 residues. The CDR3 coding sequence is TGCAGTGCTAGAGGGGGCGGTGGCTACACCTTC. It specifies CSARGGGGYTF.